This T cell receptor beta chain was found in a study of T-cell reconstitution after alpha-beta-depleted transplantation in children. Findings and limits, study-wide: T-cell counts and diversity at one year following transplant were attributed mainly to newly produced T cells.

The CDR3 runs 16 residues. Trimming cost V 2 bases and J 7 bases, with 20 bases left between them. Germline CDR1 reads DFQATT; CDR2 reads SNEGSKA (reference sequence). A remark on this clonotype: Its matching antigen is unknown.

Unique molecular identifiers tagged the TCRbeta library. MiXCR, applied by TCRdb to the PCR reads, yields one record per CDR3 protein. Of 500,000 to 750,000 distinct CDR3 sequences in the sample, about an eighth were seen once. The TCR comes from a male patient younger than 18 who had a stem cell transplant for acute myeloid leukemia, so the T cells may come from the graft donor. The chain recombines TRBV20-1 with TRBJ2-2; no definite D call. The source was PBMCs, mostly from graft donor cells, collected 360 days after TCRalphabeta/CD19-depleted stem cell transplant. The CDR3 loop reads CSARPSRGATVGELFF. DNA for the CDR3: TGCAGTGCTAGACCAAGCCGTGGCGCCACCGTCGGGGAGCTGTTTTTT.